Listed here are 22 T cell receptor beta chains from one sample, sequenced in a study of T-cell reconstitution after alpha-beta-depleted transplantation in children. Unique molecular identifiers were incorporated into the prepared TCRbeta library. TCRdb called the PCR reads again in MiXCR, with one record for every CDR3 protein. Of about 460,000 distinct CDR3 sequences listed, under 15% are singletons. The input for sequencing was PBMCs from the stem cell graft donor, taken from the stem cell graft. Receptors were obtained from a human donor who donated a stem cell graft to a child with combined immunodeficiency.

The V and J genes are TRBV6-5 and TRBJ1-2, with TRBD1 identical over 7 bases. Germline V gene data show CDR1 as MNHEY and CDR2 as SVGAGI. V was clipped by 0 bases and J by 4 bases; unmatched bases: 5. The CDR3 runs to 15 residues. The CDR3 region is CASSYSRGTTYGYTF. In nucleotides, the CDR3 is TGTGCCAGCAGTTACTCCAGGGGGACAACCTATGGCTACACCTTC.

This clonotype came up a few times. The CDR3: CASSIGREQYF. CDR3 sequence (DNA): TGTGCCAGCAGCATCGGTCGGGAGCAGTACTTC. The chain links TRBV7-6 to TRBJ2-7; D remains ambiguous. V was pared by 5 bases and J by 7 bases, with 9 bases between. The CDR3 has 11 residues. Germline CDR1 and CDR2: SGHVS and FNYEAQ.

The genes are TRBV7-8 and TRBJ2-5, with D unclear. V lost 8 bases and J 1 base, leaving 8 bases between the germline ends. Per the germline V gene, CDR1 is SGHVS and CDR2 is FQNEAQ. CDR3 length equals 12 residues. The CDR3 sequence: CASCVPQETQYF. DNA for the CDR3: TGTGCCAGCTGTGTCCCCCAAGAGACCCAGTACTTC.

The rearrangement links TRBV24-1 to TRBJ2-1; 9 nucleotides line up with TRBD1. CDR1 KGHDR and CDR2 SFDVKD come from the germline V gene. V dropped 4 bases and J dropped 7; count of bases not matched to a gene: 13. CDR3 length equals 17 residues. The CDR3: CATSDPRGQGISNEQFF. In nucleotides, the CDR3 is TGTGCCACCAGTGACCCCCGGGGACAGGGTATATCGAATGAGCAGTTCTTC.

The chain joins TRBV24-1 to TRBJ2-7, with D perhaps TRBD1 or TRBD2 (5 bases each). The CDR3 totals 17 residues. Germline CDR1 reads KGHDR; CDR2 reads SFDVKD. V gave up 4 bases and J gave up 6 bases, with 24 bases separating them. This CDR3 is CATSESRLGDANPEQYF. In nucleotides, the CDR3 is TGTGCCACCAGTGAATCGAGGTTGGGGGATGCGAACCCCGAGCAGTACTTC.

The V and J genes are TRBV4-3 and TRBJ2-7; 10 bases align to TRBD1. J was trimmed by 2 bases and V by 0 bases; bases with no gene match: 7. Germline loops: CDR1 LGHNA, CDR2 YSLEER. This CDR3 contains 17 residues. The DNA for the CDR3 is TGCGCCAGCAGCCAAGAACCACCGGGACAGGGGACCTACGAGCAGTACTTC. Translating gives CASSQEPPGQGTYEQYF.

V usage is TRBV7-6 and J usage is TRBJ2-7, with 9 bases aligning to TRBD1. This CDR3 has 15 amino acids. Germline loops: CDR1 SGHVS, CDR2 FNYEAQ. The V and J ends lost 3 bases and 5 bases, in that order; junction bases with no gene match: 8. The CDR3 coding sequence is TGTGCCAGCAGCTTGGGGGGACAGGGAAAAAACGAGCAGTACTTC. Translation gives CASSLGGQGKNEQYF. Combining the CDR3 with reference TRBV7-6 and TRBJ2-7 gives the whole variable domain GAGVSQSPRYKVTKRGQDVALRCDPISGHVSLYWYRQALGQGPEFLTYFNYEAQQDKSGLPNDRFSAERPEGSISTLTIQRTEQRDSAMYRCASSLGGQGKNEQYFGPGTRLTVT.

V usage is TRBV7-2 and J usage is TRBJ2-2; TRBD1 aligns across 7 bases. Per the germline V gene, CDR1 is SGHTA and CDR2 is FQGNSA. The CDR3 consists of 13 residues. V shed 7 bases and J 4 bases; nucleotides not matched to a gene: 3. CDR3 sequence reads: CASTRDSTGELFF. CDR3 in DNA: TGTGCCAGCACCAGGGACAGCACCGGGGAGCTGTTTTTT. The full variable domain, completed using reference TRBV7-2 and TRBJ2-2, is GAGVSQSPSNKVTEKGKDVELRCDPISGHTALYWYRQSLGQGLEFLIYFQGNSAPDKSGLPSDRFSAERTGGSVSTLTIQRTQQEDSAVYLCASTRDSTGELFFGEGSRLTVL.

J is TRBJ2-3 and V is TRBV20-1; 9 nucleotides line up with TRBD2. V dropped 4 bases and J dropped 0; count of bases not matched to a gene: 8. The CDR3 spans 16 residues. Germline CDR1 reads DFQATT; CDR2 reads SNEGSKA (reference sequence). CDR3 bases: TGCAGTGCTATCGGTAGCGGGGGATCTAGCACAGATACGCAGTATTTT. Translation: CSAIGSGGSSTDTQYF.

The gene calls are TRBV5-4 and TRBJ2-7; maybe TRBD2 (6 bases). V was trimmed by 7 bases and J by 2 bases, leaving 16 bases between them. The CDR3 is 14 amino acids. Per the germline V gene, CDR1 is SGHNT and CDR2 is YYREEE (reference sequence). CDR3 sequence (DNA): TGTGCCAGCGGCCTGGGACTCCATCCCTACGAGCAGTACTTC. The encoded protein is CASGLGLHPYEQYF.

This clonotype has more than one count but fewer than ten. The chain has TRBV9 and TRBJ2-7; tentatively, D is TRBD2 (6 bases). Germline V CDR1 and CDR2: SGDLS, YYNGEE. CDR3 length: 14 residues. Deletions cut 0 bases from V and 4 bases from J, with 11 bases between. The CDR3 region is CASSVDNGRYEQYF. The CDR3 bases are TGTGCCAGCAGCGTAGATAACGGGAGATACGAGCAGTACTTC.

The chain uses TRBV12-3 or TRBV12-4 and TRBJ2-5; D might be TRBD1 (6 bases). The V end lost 10 bases, the J end lost 2 bases, and 26 bases lay between the germline ends. The CDR3 sequence is 17 residues long. The CDR3 region is CAISLTRGGAHQETQYF. Written as DNA, the CDR3 is TGTGCCATCTCCCTAACCCGAGGGGGTGCCCATCAAGAGACCCAGTACTTC.

Ten or more counts support this clonotype. The chain combines TRBV20-1 with TRBJ2-3, with D uncertain. This CDR3 has 12 residues. Germline loops: CDR1 DFQATT, CDR2 SNEGSKA (reference sequence). V lost 6 bases and J lost 4, with 11 bases in between. This chain's CDR3 is CSALRMADTQYF. DNA of the CDR3: TGCAGTGCCCTTCGTATGGCAGATACGCAGTATTTT.

This chain links TRBV29-1 with TRBJ2-3; D gene uncertain. The V end was cut by 1 base, the J end by 2 bases, with 7 bases between. The CDR3 extends over 13 amino acids. Germline V gene data show CDR1 as SQVTM and CDR2 as ANQGSEA. CDR3 region: CSVEGILTDTQYF. The CDR3 DNA sequence: TGCAGCGTTGAAGGAATTCTCACAGATACGCAGTATTTT.

The CDR3 here is CASSPRQGRQETQYF. The CDR3 nucleotides read TGTGCCAGCTCACCACGACAGGGGAGACAAGAGACCCAGTACTTC. The rearrangement links TRBV18 to TRBJ2-5; 8 bases line up with TRBD1. The V gene's germline CDR1 is KGHSH and CDR2 LQKENI. CDR3 length: 15 residues. With V trimmed by 1 base and J by 2 bases, 3 bases remained unmatched.

This chain joins TRBV20-1 and TRBJ2-7; 7 bases fit TRBD2. V lost 6 bases, J lost 2 bases, and 22 bases stayed unmatched. The length of the CDR3 is 18 residues. Per the germline V gene, CDR1 is DFQATT and CDR2 is SNEGSKA (reference sequence). The CDR3: CSAGPRASVAGAPYEQYF. The CDR3 nucleotides are TGCAGTGCCGGTCCGAGGGCGTCCGTTGCGGGAGCCCCCTACGAGCAGTACTTC.

At least ten counts were recorded for this clonotype. V usage is TRBV4-3 and J usage is TRBJ1-4; D gene unclear. The CDR3 is 12 amino acids. Germline V gene lookup returns CDR1 LGHNA and CDR2 YSLEER. The ends were cut back, 0 bases at V and 8 bases at J, with 4 bases in the middle. In DNA form, the CDR3 reads TGCGCCAGCAGCCAAGATCGAGAAAAACTGTTTTTT. This sequence encodes CASSQDREKLFF.

This clonotype turned up a few times. The chain is built from TRBV4-3 and TRBJ2-2; D gene uncertain. The V gene's germline CDR1 is LGHNA and CDR2 YSLEER. Trimming left V 4 bases short and J 1 base short, with 10 bases between. The CDR3 spans 15 residues. The CDR3 DNA reads as TGCGCCAGCAGCCGGGCGGAACTGAACACCGGGGAGCTGTTTTTT. As protein: CASSRAELNTGELFF.

The CDR3 region has the DNA TGTGCCAGCAGCGAACCTTTTGACAGGGGAAGTGGGGAGCAGTACTTC. The encoded protein is CASSEPFDRGSGEQYF. The J gene is TRBJ2-7, the V gene TRBV6-4; 8 positions match TRBD1. The V gene's germline CDR1 is MRHNA and CDR2 SNTAGT. This CDR3 comprises 16 residues. The junction had 17 bases not matched to a gene; V was cut back by 6 bases and J by 7 bases.

This clonotype has more than one count but fewer than ten. The chain has TRBV10-3 and TRBJ2-5; 10 positions match TRBD2. Germline V gene sequence: CDR1 ENHRY, CDR2 SYGVKD. The V segment lost 5 bases and the J segment 2 bases; nucleotides outside the gene matches: 5. CDR3 length equals 15 residues. CDR3 sequence reads: CAISPLAGNQETQYF. CDR3 in DNA: TGTGCCATCAGTCCACTAGCGGGGAATCAAGAGACCCAGTACTTC.

A few counts support this clonotype. The chain is built from TRBV20-1 and TRBJ2-3; 7 bases fit TRBD1. The CDR3 is 13 residues long. Trimming removed 4 bases from V and 5 bases from J; junction bases left unmatched: 6. The germline V gene encodes CDR1 DFQATT and CDR2 SNEGSKA (reference sequence). CDR3 coding DNA: TGCAGTGCTAAAGGGACAGCGGTAGATACGCAGTATTTT. Translating gives CSAKGTAVDTQYF.

The CDR3 sequence is CASSRSARCEQFF. Written as DNA, the CDR3 is TGTGCCAGCAGCAGGTCCGCTAGGTGTGAGCAGTTCTTC. The chain joins TRBV21-1 to TRBJ2-1; TRBD2 is taken as the D call from the table, unchecked against the DNA. TRBV21-1 is an annotated pseudogene. The CDR3 covers 13 residues.